This TCR beta chain derives from a study of OX40 agonist ivuxolimab in advanced cancers. Study information: Anti-PD-1, anti-PD-L1 or anti-CTLA-4 therapy given earlier was allowed, and around 40% had some.

Concerning this clone itself: Antigen: not known.

At cycle 4 day 1, cycle 7 day 1, and baseline, blood was sampled. Clones were read by immunoSEQ multiplex PCR, and TCRdb kept only the in-frame ones, dropping some. The table shows approximately 14,000 clones, with 70% to 80% occurring only once. Whole-study results and caveats: The average count of expanded clones was higher among CD8+ T cells than among CD4+. Clones of CD4+ and CD8+ blood T cells grew by week 6 at doses of 0.1 to 3.0 mg/kg.

The source was CD4+ or CD8+ T cells sorted from blood, collected in a trial of the OX40 agonist ivuxolimab. The clonotype originates from an adult with an advanced solid tumor such as melanoma, head and neck, liver or kidney cancer.

CDR3 sequence: CASSDLGNEQYF. CDR3 bases: TGTGCCAGCAGTGACCTGGGGAACGAGCAGTACTTC. The chain recombines TRBV6-1 with TRBJ2-7; unclear D gene. Trimming took 3 bases from V and 5 from J, leaving 8 bases between them. The CDR3 has 12 residues. The germline V gene encodes CDR1 MNHNS and CDR2 SASEGT.